This T cell receptor beta chain appears in the sequencing data of a study of T-cell memory formation after mild COVID-19 (dated by TCRdb to the early 2020s). With regard to the full study: TCR sequence clusters from the two donors were found to be largely donor specific. In a couple of donors, T-cell clones that expanded and contracted after mild COVID-19 were followed by sequencing TCRalpha and TCRbeta repertoires longitudinally. Two young, previously healthy adult volunteers, one female and one male, were included in the cohort.

The instrument given in TCRdb is Illumina NovaSeq 6000. Using 5'RACE with constant-segment primers, TCRalpha and TCRbeta cDNA libraries were constructed, with sample barcodes and unique molecular identifiers added in the process. RNA was extracted from every sample with Trizol reagent. Library amplification was performed in two PCR steps, and a second sample barcode and Illumina TruSeq adapters were introduced in the second step. Libraries were sequenced on an Illumina NovaSeq with 2 x 150 bp paired-end reads. The paper's data handling went like this. Reads were demultiplexed and collapsed into UMI-guided consensus sequences with migec v1.2.7. Using mixcr v2.1.11, UMI consensuses were aligned to TRA and TRB V and J templates and then assembled into clonotypes. A clonotype was counted as expanded or contracted only when both edgeR and NoisET called the clonotype significant, with the noise models trained on biological replicates. For edgeR calls, the cutoffs were a false discovery rate-adjusted p below 0.01 and a log2 fold-change threshold of 1. As an exploratory analysis of dynamics, max-normalized trajectories of the 1000 most abundant clonotypes were examined with PCA combined with hierarchical clustering. Separately sequenced CD4+ and CD8+ repertoires were used to assign a CD4 or CD8 phenotype to each responding clone. TCRdb's own reprocessing of the public reads used fastp at Q25 and MiXCR and kept productive beta chains. Each entry merges the rows of one CDR3 protein and shows their most common DNA and genes. In this record, the V and J calls reflect TCRdb's handling and not the investigators' own analysis. A total of 270,000 or so distinct CDR3 sequences appear in this sample, about a sixth of them only once. The ten largest clones add up to more than 20% of the sample.

Worth noting for this clonotype: This clone's antigen is unknown. No clone much larger than this one lies a single base away; base qualities are absent.

V was cut back by 4 bases and J by 4 bases, leaving a gap of 14 bases between them. CDR1 LGHDT and CDR2 YNNKEL were looked up in the germline V gene (reference sequence). The CDR3 numbers 14 residues from cysteine through phenylalanine. Only CDR3 DNA remains: 42 bases, in frame from the first base. Ficoll-Paque density gradient centrifugation was used to isolate PBMCs. Summary of the overall study and its limitations: SARS-CoV-2 specificity was not confirmed for the second-wave clones peaking on day 37. Some responding clones were detected in pre-infection memory, suggesting pre-existing cross-reactive memory T cells joined the SARS-CoV-2 response. Clones contracting from day 15 to 85 had balanced CD4/CD8 phenotypes, while a second wave expanding from day 15 to 37 was biased towards CD4+. Contracting CD4+ clones were located mainly in the CM and EM memory subsets, whereas CD8+ clones were found to be enriched in EMRA. The study included only a couple of mild cases, and larger cohorts that include severe cases with pre-infection samples were judged to be necessary.

Source material: PBMCs or a T cell subset sorted from them (not recorded which). The sequence came from a man between 18 and 35 years old who had mild COVID-19 (a few samples of this study predate the infection). The sample titles of this study are shuffled in the database, so cell type and time point are left out; the donor was told from shared clones. The rearrangement joined TRBV3-1 to TRBJ2-7; TRBD1 is a weak D gene call, 5 bases matching. The sequence in DNA is TGTGCCAGCAGCCGATCGTCGCAGGGTTACGAGCAGTACTTC. Its product reads: CASSRSSQGYEQYF.